This T cell receptor (beta chain) was profiled in a study of quantifying T cell responses using KT2 cells. Study-wide context: RNA was reverse transcribed with TCR alpha and beta constant-region primers.

A single-stranded UMI oligo with SP2 sequence was ligated to cDNA 3' ends. The first PCR ran approximately 4 cycles with an equimolar RC1.1 and RC1.2 beta primer mix. TCRdb re-called the UMI-ligation and nested PCR reads through MiXCR, storing one row per CDR3 protein. The table shows approximately 50,000 distinct CDR3 sequences, with approximately 10% occurring only once. Trimming shortened V by 2 bases and J by 6 bases, and 8 bases separated the two germline ends. The CDR3 consists of 14 residues. Germline assignment: CDR1 MNHNY and CDR2 SVGAGI (reference sequence). The sample was PBMCs spiked with cells of the T cell clone KT2. The source of this sequence is a human donor. J is TRBJ1-6 and V is TRBV6-6; D gene unclear. Here the CDR3 reads CASSYGQTNSPLHF. DNA of the CDR3: TGTGCCAGCAGTTACGGGCAGACTAATTCACCCCTCCACTTT.